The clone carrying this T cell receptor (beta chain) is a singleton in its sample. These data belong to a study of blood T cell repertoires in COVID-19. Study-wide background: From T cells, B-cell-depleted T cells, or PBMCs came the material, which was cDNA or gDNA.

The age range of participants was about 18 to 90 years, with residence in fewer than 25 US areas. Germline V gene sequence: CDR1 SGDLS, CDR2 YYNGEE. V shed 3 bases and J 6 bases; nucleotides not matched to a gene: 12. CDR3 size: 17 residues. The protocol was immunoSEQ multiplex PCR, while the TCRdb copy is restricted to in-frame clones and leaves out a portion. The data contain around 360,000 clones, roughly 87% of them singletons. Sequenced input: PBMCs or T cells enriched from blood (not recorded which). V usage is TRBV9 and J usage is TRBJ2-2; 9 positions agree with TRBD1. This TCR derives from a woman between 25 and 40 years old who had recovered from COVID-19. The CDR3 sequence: CASSGTTQGATPGELFF. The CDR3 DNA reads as TGTGCCAGCAGCGGTACCACACAGGGGGCTACCCCCGGGGAGCTGTTTTTT.